Presented here are 13 T cell receptor beta chains from one specimen sequenced in a study of cytomegalovirus exposure and HLA in healthy donors. PCR employed 60 Vbeta and 13 Jbeta primers. Here immunoSEQ multiplex PCR was the method, and the copy in TCRdb shows in-frame clones only, minus some. The table counts roughly 45,000 clones; around 1.7% lies in the top ten. The sample consisted of PBMCs. The source of these receptors is a woman aged 25-40 years in good health and CMV-seronegative.

The chain recombines TRBV29-1 with TRBJ1-4, with D possibly TRBD1 on 5 matching bases. The germline CDR1 and CDR2 sequences are SQVTM and ANQGSEA. Trimming took off 5 bases at V and 6 bases at J, with 10 bases between the two ends. The CDR3 consists of 12 residues. CDR3 nucleotide sequence: TGCAGCGTTTACGGGACTTATGAAAAACTGTTTTTT. Translation: CSVYGTYEKLFF.

The chain uses TRBV5-1 and TRBJ2-1, with 11 bases aligning to TRBD2. V trimming: 4 bases; J trimming: 7 bases; junction bases outside the gene matches: 10. The germline V gene has CDR1 SGHRS and CDR2 YFSETQ. The CDR3 length is 16 residues. The DNA of the CDR3 is TGCGCCAGCAGCCCGTCCAATCGACTAGCGGGAAATGAGCAGTTCTTC. It encodes CASSPSNRLAGNEQFF.

This chain uses TRBV30 with TRBJ1-1; possibly TRBD1 for D (5 bases). The CDR3 runs 13 residues. Germline V gene lookup returns CDR1 GTSNPN and CDR2 SVGIG (reference sequence). The V end was cut by 4 bases, the J end by 8 bases, with 17 bases between. The chain's CDR3 is CAWIKGLGREAFF. The CDR3 bases are TGTGCCTGGATCAAGGGGCTGGGGCGCGAAGCTTTCTTT.

The rearrangement links TRBV4-1 to TRBJ2-7; 8 nucleotides agree with TRBD2. This CDR3 is 17 amino acids long. Germline V CDR1 and CDR2: MGHRA, YSYEKL. Germline trimming cut 1 base from V and 3 bases from J; bases unmatched to any gene: 11. The CDR3 DNA reads as TGCGCCAGCAGCCAAGCAAAAACGGGAGGGCCTGTCTACGAGCAGTACTTC. This gives the protein CASSQAKTGGPVYEQYF.

The rearrangement links TRBV6-5 to TRBJ2-5; tentative D call: TRBD2 (5 bases). Germline CDR1 MNHEY, CDR2 SVGAGI. This CDR3 region has 14 residues. Trimming removed 5 bases at V and 5 bases at J, with 15 bases between. CDR3 sequence: CASSRIAPGETQYF. The CDR3 bases are TGTGCCAGCAGTCGGATAGCGCCCGGGGAGACCCAGTACTTC.

The chain is built from TRBV30 and TRBJ1-3; D gene uncertain. Trimming removed 7 bases from V and 0 bases from J, with 19 bases in between. From germline, CDR1 is GTSNPN and CDR2 SVGIG (reference sequence). The CDR3 has 16 amino acids. This CDR3 reads CASTSGGASSGNTIYF. In nucleotides, the CDR3 is TGTGCCTCGACGTCTGGTGGAGCCTCCTCTGGAAACACCATATATTTT.

The V call is TRBV15, the J call TRBJ1-4, with 7 nucleotides matching TRBD1. The CDR3 is 14 residues long. Trimming removed 6 bases from V and 8 bases from J; junction bases left unmatched: 9. Germline CDR1 reads LNHNV; CDR2 reads YYDKDF (reference sequence). CDR3: CATRMTGSGEKLFF. In DNA, the CDR3 is TGTGCCACCAGGATGACAGGGTCGGGAGAAAAACTGTTTTTT.

The chain joins TRBV28 to TRBJ2-7; D is perhaps TRBD1 (6 bases). The V end was cut by 6 bases, the J end by 0 bases, with 21 bases between. This CDR3 has 17 amino acids. Germline CDR1 reads MDHEN; CDR2 reads SYDVKM. This CDR3 reads CASRSPGQGYSSYEQYF. CDR3 sequence (DNA): TGTGCCAGCAGAAGTCCGGGACAAGGGTACAGCTCCTACGAGCAGTACTTC.

This chain links TRBV28 with TRBJ2-1, with D perhaps TRBD2 (5 bases). V was pared by 10 bases and J by 9 bases, with 16 bases between. Germline V gives CDR1 MDHEN, CDR2 SYDVKM. The CDR3 covers 12 residues. The CDR3 coding sequence is TGTGCCACCGTGTCCCGTGGGAGTGAGCAGTTCTTC. It translates to CATVSRGSEQFF.

CDR3 coding DNA: TGTGCCAGCAGCCCTCGACTAGCGGGAGTAGCTTACAATGAGCAGTTCTTC. Translation gives CASSPRLAGVAYNEQFF. The chain links TRBV9 to TRBJ2-1; 12 nucleotides agree with TRBD2. Germline trimming cut 4 bases from V and 4 bases from J; bases unmatched to any gene: 9. This CDR3 comprises 17 residues. Germline V gene data show CDR1 as SGDLS and CDR2 as YYNGEE.

V usage is TRBV5-4 and J usage is TRBJ1-1; D is undetermined. V was pared by 4 bases and J by 1 base, with 14 bases between. Germline CDR1 SGHNT, CDR2 YYREEE (reference sequence). The CDR3 consists of 15 residues. CDR3 DNA sequence: TGTGCCAGCAGCCCTCCCACCCAGGCGAACACTGAAGCTTTCTTT. It is translated as CASSPPTQANTEAFF.

The V call is TRBV30, the J call TRBJ1-3; D gene unclear. This CDR3 is 14 amino acids long. Germline CDR1 reads GTSNPN; CDR2 reads SVGIG (reference sequence). Deletions cut 2 bases from V and 0 bases from J, with 8 bases between. The CDR3 DNA reads as TGTGCCTGGAGTCCGTTCCCCTCTGGAAACACCATATATTTT. This codes for CAWSPFPSGNTIYF.

The chain joins TRBV7-2 to TRBJ2-5, with a tentative D call TRBD2 (6 bases). CDR1 SGHTA and CDR2 FQGNSA come from the germline V gene. CDR3 length: 14 residues. Trimming left V 4 bases short and J 5 bases short, with 14 bases between. The CDR3 is CASSSRGLLETQYF. The CDR3 region has the DNA TGTGCCAGCAGCTCCAGAGGACTACTGGAGACCCAGTACTTC.